Listed here are 28 T cell receptor beta chains from one sample, sequenced in a study of vaccination and CD4 T cells after COVID-19. Cultured CD4+ T-cell DNA underwent Oncomine TCR Beta short-read sequencing. Each CDR3 protein is one row after TCRdb ran MiXCR on the PCR reads. The sample consists of just under 20,000 distinct CDR3 sequences, roughly 46% of them appearing once. Treatment meaning: roughly nine-day PBMC culture with coronavirus spike peptide pools or control peptides (ViraFEST assay). Antigens for these TCRs are unknown. The sample was CD4+ T cells from blood, cultured in vitro, taken before SARS-CoV-2 vaccination. These receptors were taken from a human donor who had recovered from COVID-19.

In its sample, this clonotype was seen a few times. The chain has TRBV2 and TRBJ1-2; possibly TRBD1 for D (6 bases). The CDR3 covers 15 residues. Looked up from germline, CDR1 is SNHLY and CDR2 is FYNNEI. The V end lost 3 bases, the J end lost 1 base, and 12 bases lay between the germline ends. The CDR3 bases are TGTGCCAGCAGTGACGACAGGACAGATAACTATGGCTACACCTTC. Encoded protein: CASSDDRTDNYGYTF.

The chain joins TRBV7-9 to TRBJ2-7; D possibly uses TRBD1 or TRBD2 (5 bases each). Germline V gene lookup returns CDR1 SEHNR and CDR2 FQNEAQ (reference sequence). The CDR3 has 14 amino acids. With 5 bases removed from V and 7 bases from J, the gap between germline ends came to 18 bases. The CDR3 region is CASSPGTTLGEQYF. CDR3 coding DNA: TGTGCCAGCAGCCCGGGGACCACTCTTGGGGAGCAGTACTTC.

This clonotype is a singleton in its sample. The junction shows a germline mismatch at one end, possibly a read error. The chain employs TRBV7-2 and TRBJ2-7; 8 bases align to TRBD2. The CDR3 runs 16 residues. From germline, CDR1 is SGHTA and CDR2 FQGNSA. CDR3 in amino acids: CASSSGGKAGAYEQHF. Written as DNA, the CDR3 is TGTGCCAGCAGCTCCGGGGGGAAAGCGGGAGCCTACGAGCAGCACTTC.

This chain links TRBV12-3 or TRBV12-4 with TRBJ1-2; D gene ambiguous. V shed 2 bases and J shed 8 bases, with 15 bases lying between them. The CDR3 has 14 amino acids. Here the CDR3 DNA reads TGTGCCAGCAGTTTAAGCGCCAGTGCATACGGCTACACCTTC. This gives the protein CASSLSASAYGYTF.

This rearrangement joins TRBV28 to TRBJ1-5; maybe TRBD1 (6 bases). Trimming pared 10 bases from V and 1 base from J, leaving 20 bases between. Germline-derived CDR1 and CDR2 are MDHEN and SYDVKM. The CDR3 has 16 amino acids. Written as DNA, the CDR3 is TGTGCCACCCAACCTTACGGCAGGGGAAGCAATCAGCCCCAGCATTTT. Amino acid sequence: CATQPYGRGSNQPQHF.

In its sample, this clonotype was seen a few times. The CDR3 sequence: CASSLVKASPLHF. The CDR3 nucleotides read TGTGCCAGCAGCTTAGTGAAAGCGTCACCCCTCCACTTT. J is TRBJ1-6 and V is TRBV11-1; no firm D call. This CDR3 contains 13 residues. V gave up 1 base and J gave up 10 bases, with 8 bases separating them. Germline V lookup: CDR1 SGHAT, CDR2 FQDESV (reference sequence).

The chain combines TRBV2 with TRBJ2-7; D is perhaps TRBD1 or TRBD2 (5 bases each). CDR1 is SNHLY and CDR2 is FYNNEI in the germline V gene. Trimming left V 6 bases short and J 3 bases short, with 15 bases between. This CDR3 has 14 residues. The CDR3 sequence: CASSEHGDLYEQYF. CDR3 DNA: TGTGCCAGCAGCGAGCACGGGGACCTCTACGAGCAGTACTTC.

About this clonotype: A junction end diverges from the germline sequence, so it may reflect a read error. This sequence joins TRBV9 and TRBJ2-2; D remains unclear. Germline V CDR1 and CDR2: SGDLS, YYNGEE. CDR3 size: 13 residues. As DNA, the CDR3 is TGTACCAGCAGCGTAGACTTGCCCGGGGAGCTGTTTTTT. Translated: CTSSVDLPGELFF. The variable domain in full, completed from reference TRBV9 and TRBJ2-2, reads DSGVTQTPKHLITATGQRVTLRCSPRSGDLSVYWYQQSLDQGLQFLIQYYNGEERAKGNILERFSAQQFPDLHSELNLSSLELGDSALYFCTSSVDLPGELFFGEGSRLTVL.

This clonotype came up a few times. This rearrangement joins TRBV19 to TRBJ1-2; 8 nucleotides line up with TRBD1. This CDR3 comprises 14 residues. CDR1 is LNHDA and CDR2 is SQIVND in the germline V gene (reference sequence). Trimming removed 5 bases from V and 2 bases from J; junction bases left unmatched: 4. The CDR3 reads CASSPRDRNYGYTF. In DNA, the CDR3 is TGTGCCAGTAGTCCCAGGGACAGGAACTATGGCTACACCTTC.

This chain links TRBV20-1 with TRBJ1-5, with D possibly being TRBD1 (6 bases). The CDR3 has 14 residues. Germline assignment: CDR1 DFQATT and CDR2 SNEGSKA (reference sequence). Trimming left V 3 bases short and J 4 bases short, with 13 bases between. For the CDR3, the DNA is TGCAGTGCTAGTGTAGGGGGAGCTAATCAGCCCCAGCATTTT. Protein: CSASVGGANQPQHF.

This clonotype was detected a few times. The V and J genes are TRBV5-1 and TRBJ1-1; D not certain. Germline CDR1 SGHRS, CDR2 YFSETQ. The germline V and J ends were trimmed by 4 bases and 0 bases, with 10 bases remaining between them. The CDR3 contains 14 residues. In nucleotides, the CDR3 is TGCGCCAGCAGCCTCCGGGAGATGAACACTGAAGCTTTCTTT. Amino acid sequence: CASSLREMNTEAFF.

The V and J genes are TRBV7-9 and TRBJ1-1; possible D gene TRBD1, 5 bases. With 1 base removed from V and 2 bases from J, the gap between germline ends came to 20 bases. The CDR3 has 18 residues. Germline assignment: CDR1 SEHNR and CDR2 FQNEAQ (reference sequence). The DNA for the CDR3 is TGTGCCAGCAGCTTAGATTTCAGGACGGGACGGATCAACACTGAAGCTTTCTTT. Translation: CASSLDFRTGRINTEAFF.

This rearrangement joins TRBV5-4 to TRBJ1-1; D is unclear. Germline V gene data show CDR1 as SGHNT and CDR2 as YYREEE (reference sequence). CDR3 length: 13 residues. V was clipped by 5 bases and J by 0 bases, with 8 bases between them. Here the CDR3 reads CASRRRMNTEAFF. The CDR3 DNA sequence: TGTGCCAGCAGACGACGGATGAACACTGAAGCTTTCTTT.

The J gene is TRBJ1-4, the V gene TRBV15; a weak D match, TRBD1 (5 bases). There are 15 residues in the CDR3. V was clipped by 1 base and J by 3 bases, with 9 bases between them. Germline V CDR1 and CDR2: LNHNV, YYDKDF (reference sequence). The CDR3 here is CATSRVGTSNEKLFF. The DNA for the CDR3 is TGTGCCACCAGCAGAGTTGGGACGTCTAATGAAAAACTGTTTTTT.

V is TRBV6-2 or TRBV6-3 and J is TRBJ2-6; D possibly corresponds to TRBD1 (6 bases). Trimming left V 6 bases short and J 4 bases short, with 16 bases between. Looked up from germline, CDR1 is MNHEY and CDR2 is SVGEGT. The CDR3 sequence is 16 residues long. The DNA of the CDR3 is TGTGCCAGCAGCGAATCTGCAGGGGCCGGGGCCAACGTCCTGACTTTC. Its translation: CASSESAGAGANVLTF.

J is TRBJ1-1 and V is TRBV5-4; 7 nucleotides line up with TRBD1. V shed 4 bases, J shed 5 bases, and the junction held 11 bases outside the gene matches. CDR1 SGHNT and CDR2 YYREEE come from the germline V gene (reference sequence). The CDR3 covers 15 residues. DNA of the CDR3: TGTGCCAGCAGCCGGACAGGACAACTAAAAACTGAAGCTTTCTTT. It is translated as CASSRTGQLKTEAFF.

This chain joins TRBV7-2 and TRBJ1-2, with D possibly TRBD1 on 6 matching bases. CDR1 SGHTA and CDR2 FQGNSA come from the germline V gene. The V end lost 3 bases, the J end lost 8 bases, and 13 bases lay between the germline ends. This CDR3 has 13 residues. The DNA of the CDR3 is TGTGCCAGCAGCTTGGTGGGGGGGCTCGGCTACACCTTC. Residues: CASSLVGGLGYTF.

The V gene is TRBV27, the J gene TRBJ2-4, with D hard to call. V shed 3 bases and J shed 4 bases, with 7 bases lying between them. The CDR3 loop spans 13 amino acids. CDR1 MNHEY and CDR2 SMNVEV come from the germline V gene (reference sequence). The CDR3 DNA reads as TGTGCCAGCAGTTTTTCCACGAAAAACATTCAGTACTTC. Translation: CASSFSTKNIQYF.

In its sample, this clonotype was seen a few times. The V call is TRBV7-2, the J call TRBJ2-5, with 14 bases fitting TRBD2. V was clipped by 5 bases and J by 9 bases; unmatched bases: 8. The length of the CDR3 is 15 residues. Germline V gene sequence: CDR1 SGHTA, CDR2 FQGNSA. In nucleotides, the CDR3 is TGTGCCAGCAGCCCGGGACTAGCGGGGGAAGGGGCCCAGTACTTC. Amino acids: CASSPGLAGEGAQYF.

The gene calls are TRBV12-3 or TRBV12-4 and TRBJ2-1; D remains ambiguous. This CDR3 has 13 amino acids. The germline V and J ends were trimmed by 5 bases and 13 bases, with 18 bases remaining between them. The CDR3 region is CASSRHPAGQQFF. DNA of the CDR3: TGTGCCAGCAGTCGACACCCCGCCGGCCAACAGTTCTTC.

V is TRBV25-1 and J is TRBJ1-2, with 9 bases lining up with TRBD1. Germline CDR1 is MGHDK and CDR2 is SYGVNS. The CDR3 has 15 amino acids. V lost 1 base and J lost 6; bases outside the gene matches: 6. CDR3 DNA: TGTGCCAGCAGTGAATCCGGGACAGGGTCGGATGGCTACACCTTC. Amino acid sequence: CASSESGTGSDGYTF.

J is TRBJ2-7 and V is TRBV6-1, with 7 bases identical to TRBD2. Per the germline V gene, CDR1 is MNHNS and CDR2 is SASEGT. This CDR3 is 14 amino acids long. The ends lost 3 bases at V and 4 bases at J; junction bases unmatched: 6. The CDR3 reads CASSDSAGVYEQYF. Written as DNA, the CDR3 is TGTGCCAGCAGTGATTCTGCGGGGGTATACGAGCAGTACTTC.

The rearrangement uses TRBV7-7 and TRBJ2-7; 7 bases agree with TRBD2. Losses at the gene ends were 4 bases for V and 2 bases for J; bases not matched to a gene: 2. The germline CDR1 and CDR2 sequences are SSHAT and FNYEAQ (reference sequence). CDR3 length equals 13 residues. The CDR3 bases are TGTGCCAGCAGCTCTGGACTAGCCTACGAGCAGTACTTC. Its protein is CASSSGLAYEQYF.

The chain combines TRBV11-3 with TRBJ2-3; D perhaps matches TRBD1 (6 bases). Trimming shortened V by 4 bases and J by 2 bases, and 13 bases separated the two germline ends. Germline lookup yields CDR1 SGHNT and CDR2 YENEEA. CDR3 length equals 15 residues. In DNA form, the CDR3 reads TGTGCCAGCAGCTCCCGGACAGCATACACAGATACGCAGTATTTT. Its protein is CASSSRTAYTDTQYF.

The chain is built from TRBV19 and TRBJ1-5; the match to TRBD1 covers 9 bases. Losses at the gene ends were 4 bases for V and 7 bases for J; bases not matched to a gene: 11. The V gene's germline CDR1 is LNHDA and CDR2 SQIVND (reference sequence). The CDR3 sequence is 16 residues long. The CDR3: CASSKETGGVGQPQHF. CDR3 in DNA: TGTGCCAGTAGTAAGGAAACAGGGGGCGTAGGCCAGCCCCAGCATTTT.

The chain carries TRBV28 and TRBJ1-4; D gene unclear. The CDR3 runs 12 residues. The V and J ends lost 4 bases and 10 bases respectively, with 10 bases between them. Germline-derived CDR1 and CDR2 are MDHEN and SYDVKM. The CDR3 sequence is CASSWTEGKLFF. For the CDR3, the DNA is TGTGCCAGCAGTTGGACTGAGGGAAAACTGTTTTTT.

The sample holds a few counts of this clonotype. J is TRBJ1-1 and V is TRBV5-4, with unresolved D. Germline V gene sequence: CDR1 SGHNT, CDR2 YYREEE (reference sequence). With 4 bases removed from V and 3 bases from J, the gap between germline ends came to 7 bases. The CDR3 is made up of 12 amino acids. The DNA of the CDR3 is TGTGCCAGCAGCCTACAAGACACTGAAGCTTTCTTT. Amino acid sequence: CASSLQDTEAFF.

V gene TRBV19 combines with J gene TRBJ2-1, with 7 positions matching TRBD2. CDR3 size: 14 residues. Germline CDR1 and CDR2: LNHDA and SQIVND (reference sequence). Losses at the gene ends were 6 bases for V and 8 bases for J; bases not matched to a gene: 10. The CDR3 loop is CASSLVGGSYEQFF. The CDR3 region has the DNA TGTGCCAGTAGCCTTGTCGGGGGGTCTTATGAGCAGTTCTTC.